This T cell receptor (beta chain) derives from a study of shared clonotypes between healthy human individuals. Turning to the study itself: CD4 naive cells filled three plates per donor, CD4 memory three, CD8 naive two and CD8 memory one.

TCRdb's table, derived via immunoSEQ multiplex PCR, lists solely in-frame clones and lacks some. The sample lists under 600,000 clones; 95% to 98% were seen once. CD8 cells classed as naive were CD45RO-negative and positively selected for CCR7, excluding terminally differentiated effector memory CD45RA+ cells. Donors comprised only Caucasian adults living in Nashville, Tennessee. Overall study findings and caveats: What naive subsets generally showed was a larger estimated richness than memory subsets showed. The study's rarefaction showed incomplete sorted-subset sequencing despite large depth.

As concerns this clone: Its specificity is unknown.

Germline V gene sequence: CDR1 SGDLS, CDR2 YYNGEE. The CDR3 has 16 amino acids. The trim removed 3 bases at V and 3 bases at J, leaving 8 bases unmatched. The sequenced material came from naive CD8+ T cells sorted from blood. This TCR was recovered from a man aged 25-45 years in good health. The chain has TRBV9 and TRBJ1-1; TRBD1 agrees at 10 bases. The CDR3 nucleotides read TGTGCCAGCAGCGGGTCCGGGACAGGGGCATACACTGAAGCTTTCTTT. Translating gives CASSGSGTGAYTEAFF.